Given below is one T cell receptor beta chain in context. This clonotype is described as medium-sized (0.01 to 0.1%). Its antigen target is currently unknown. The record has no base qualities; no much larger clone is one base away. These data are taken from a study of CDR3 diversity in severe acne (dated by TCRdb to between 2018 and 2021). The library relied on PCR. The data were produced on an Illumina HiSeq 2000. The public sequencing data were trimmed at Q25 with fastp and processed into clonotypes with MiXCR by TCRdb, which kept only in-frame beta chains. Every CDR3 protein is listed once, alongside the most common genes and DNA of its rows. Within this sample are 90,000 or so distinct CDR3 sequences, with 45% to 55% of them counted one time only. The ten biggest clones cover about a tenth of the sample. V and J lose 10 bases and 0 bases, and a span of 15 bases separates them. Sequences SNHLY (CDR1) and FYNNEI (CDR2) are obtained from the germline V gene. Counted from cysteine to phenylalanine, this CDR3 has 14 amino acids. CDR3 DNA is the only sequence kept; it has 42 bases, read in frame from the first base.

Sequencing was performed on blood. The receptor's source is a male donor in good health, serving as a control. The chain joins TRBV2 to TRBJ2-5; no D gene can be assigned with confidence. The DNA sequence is TGTGCCAACACCCCTACGCGCAACCAAGAGACCCAGTACTTC. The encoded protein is CANTPTRNQETQYF.